What follows describes a single T cell receptor beta chain. Its antigen is not known. These data come from a study of cytomegalovirus exposure and HLA in healthy donors. Study observations and caveats: A later analysis linked a missense DCLRE1C variant to TCR beta V- and J-gene trimming.

V was clipped by 7 bases and J by 6 bases, with 14 bases between them. CDR1 is LGHNT, CDR2 FRNRAP, per germline. This CDR3 region has 13 residues. The PCR had 60 Vbeta and 13 Jbeta primers. Only in-frame clones appear in the TCRdb table, and some are missing; sequencing was by immunoSEQ multiplex PCR. Of 120,000 to 150,000 clones in the sample, 70% to 80% are singletons; the top ten hold 5.5% to 7%. This TCR was recovered from a woman aged 40 to 55 in good health and CMV-seropositive. This rearrangement joins TRBV12-5 to TRBJ2-3; D unresolved. The sample was PBMCs. The CDR3 reads CASALSGGDTQYF. As DNA, the CDR3 is TGTGCTAGTGCCCTGTCCGGCGGCGATACGCAGTATTTT.